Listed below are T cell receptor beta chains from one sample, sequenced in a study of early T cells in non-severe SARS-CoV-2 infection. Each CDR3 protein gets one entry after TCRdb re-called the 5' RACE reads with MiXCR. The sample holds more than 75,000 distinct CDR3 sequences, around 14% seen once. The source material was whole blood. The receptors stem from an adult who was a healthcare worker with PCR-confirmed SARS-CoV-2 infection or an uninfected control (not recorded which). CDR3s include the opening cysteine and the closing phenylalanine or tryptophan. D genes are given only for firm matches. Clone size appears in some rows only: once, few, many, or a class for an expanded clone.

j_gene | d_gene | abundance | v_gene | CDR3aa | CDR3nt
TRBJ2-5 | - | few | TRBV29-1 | CSVAGIKGIQETQYF | TGCAGCGTTGCCGGCATTAAGGGGATTCAAGAGACCCAGTACTTC
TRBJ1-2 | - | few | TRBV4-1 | CASSLFTGAPEGYTF | TGCGCCAGCAGCCTCTTCACCGGGGCCCCAGAGGGCTACACCTTC
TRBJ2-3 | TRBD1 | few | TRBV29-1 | CSVGRRGGQDTQYF | TGCAGCGTGGGTCGGCGAGGGGGCCAAGATACGCAGTATTTT
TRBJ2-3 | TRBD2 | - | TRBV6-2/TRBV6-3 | CASSGLGSTDTQYF | TGTGCCAGCTCCGGACTAGGCAGTACAGATACGCAGTATTTT
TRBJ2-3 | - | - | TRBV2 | CASRTRVRDTQYF | TGTGCCAGCAGAACACGGGTTAGGGATACGCAGTATTTT
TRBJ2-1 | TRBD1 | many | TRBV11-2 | CASSLGTGYNEQFF | TGTGCCAGCAGCTTAGGGACAGGATACAATGAGCAGTTCTTC
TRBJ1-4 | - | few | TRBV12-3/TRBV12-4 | CASSFRQGTAQLFF | TGTGCCAGCAGTTTCAGGCAGGGCACAGCCCAGCTGTTTTTT
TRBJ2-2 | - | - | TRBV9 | CASSANTGELFF | TGTGCCAGCAGCGCGAACACCGGGGAGCTGTTTTTT
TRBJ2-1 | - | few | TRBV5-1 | CASQDGGSYNEQFF | TGCGCCAGCCAGGACGGGGGCTCCTACAATGAGCAGTTCTTC
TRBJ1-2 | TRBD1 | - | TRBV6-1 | CASSEALGQGVYGYTF | TGTGCCAGCAGTGAAGCGCTAGGGCAGGGGGTCTATGGCTACACCTTC
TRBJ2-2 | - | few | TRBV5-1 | CASRRAGYGTGELFF | TGCGCCAGCCGAAGGGCAGGGTATGGCACCGGGGAGCTGTTTTTT
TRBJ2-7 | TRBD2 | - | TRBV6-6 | CASTEAGGTYEQYF | TGTGCCAGCACCGAAGCGGGAGGTACCTACGAGCAGTACTTC
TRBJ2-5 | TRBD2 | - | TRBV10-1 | CASSESRLAGDQETQYF | TGCGCCAGCAGTGAGTCCCGACTAGCGGGAGACCAAGAGACCCAGTACTTC
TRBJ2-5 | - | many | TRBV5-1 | CASSFSDPETQYF | TGCGCCAGCAGCTTCAGCGACCCAGAGACCCAGTACTTC
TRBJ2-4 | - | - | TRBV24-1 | CATSDSRMGQNVQYF | TGTGCCACCAGTGACTCACGGATGGGACAAAATGTTCAGTACTTC
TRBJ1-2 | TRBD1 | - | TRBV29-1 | CSAVRTGRGYTF | TGCAGCGCAGTCCGGACAGGCCGAGGCTACACCTTC
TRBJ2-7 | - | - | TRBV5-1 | CASSLGWGSEQYF | TGCGCCAGCAGCTTGGGATGGGGAAGCGAGCAGTACTTC
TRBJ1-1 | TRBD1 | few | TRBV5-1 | CASSLQGSSTEAFF | TGCGCCAGCAGCCTACAGGGGAGTAGCACTGAAGCTTTCTTT
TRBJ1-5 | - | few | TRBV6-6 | CASSYGFEGDKPQHF | TGTGCCAGCAGTTACGGGTTTGAGGGGGATAAGCCCCAGCATTTT
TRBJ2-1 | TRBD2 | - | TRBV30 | CAWIGLGVEQFF | TGTGCCTGGATCGGACTAGGTGTTGAGCAGTTCTTC
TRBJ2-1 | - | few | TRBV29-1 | CSVGDVPYNEQFF | TGCAGCGTAGGGGACGTACCCTACAATGAGCAGTTCTTC
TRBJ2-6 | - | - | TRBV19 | CASSIGLKLGASGANVLTF | TGTGCCAGTAGTATAGGTCTAAAACTCGGGGCCTCTGGGGCCAACGTCCTGACTTTC
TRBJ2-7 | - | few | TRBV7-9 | CASSLSYGAGRHEQYF | TGTGCCAGCAGCTTAAGCTATGGGGCAGGGAGGCACGAGCAGTACTTC
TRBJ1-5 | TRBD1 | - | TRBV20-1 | CSARGTGDRQPQHF | TGCAGTGCTAGGGGGACAGGGGACCGTCAGCCCCAGCATTTT
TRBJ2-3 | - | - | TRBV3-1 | CASSQLSGAYTDTQYF | TGTGCCAGCAGCCAGCTTAGCGGAGCCTACACAGATACGCAGTATTTT
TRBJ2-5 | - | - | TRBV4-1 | CASSQEGGKLAQYF | TGCGCCAGCAGCCAAGAAGGCGGGAAGCTCGCCCAGTACTTC
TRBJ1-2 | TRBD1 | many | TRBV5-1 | CASSLARGSGQERYGYTF | TGCGCCAGCAGCTTGGCCAGGGGATCCGGACAGGAGCGATATGGCTACACCTTC
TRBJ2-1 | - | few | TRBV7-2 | CASSLWEFNEQFF | TGTGCCAGCAGCTTATGGGAGTTCAATGAGCAGTTCTTC
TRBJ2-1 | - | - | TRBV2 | CASSDDRLEQFF | TGTGCCAGCAGTGACGACAGGCTTGAGCAGTTCTTC
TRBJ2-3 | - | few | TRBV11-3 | CASSTTRSNTQYF | TGTGCCAGCAGCACTACTAGGTCGAATACGCAGTATTTT
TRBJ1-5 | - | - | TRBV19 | CASSPGTRQPQHF | TGTGCCAGTAGTCCCGGGACACGGCAGCCCCAGCATTTT
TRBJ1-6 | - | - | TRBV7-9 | CASSLGGESSYNSPLHF | TGTGCCAGCAGCTTAGGGGGGGAGAGCTCCTATAATTCACCCCTCCACTTT
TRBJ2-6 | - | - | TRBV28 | CASSLYLGASGANVLTF | TGTGCCAGCAGTTTATATTTGGGGGCATCTGGGGCCAACGTCCTGACTTTC
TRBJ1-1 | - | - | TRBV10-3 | CAISGTLNTEAFF | TGTGCCATCAGCGGGACACTGAACACTGAAGCTTTCTTT
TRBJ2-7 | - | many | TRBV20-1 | CSGQGRTYEQYF | TGCAGTGGGCAGGGTCGTACCTACGAGCAGTACTTC
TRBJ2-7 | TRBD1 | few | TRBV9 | CASSVHARGREEQYF | TGTGCCAGCAGCGTACATGCCAGGGGGCGCGAGGAGCAGTACTTC
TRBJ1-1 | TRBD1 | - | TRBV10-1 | CASSVRLRDRGRWENTEAFF | TGCGCCAGCAGTGTCCGGCTCCGGGACAGGGGGCGCTGGGAGAACACTGAAGCTTTCTTT
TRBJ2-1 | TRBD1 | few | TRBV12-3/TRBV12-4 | CGSGTEVNEQFF | TGTGGATCCGGGACAGAGGTCAATGAGCAGTTCTTC
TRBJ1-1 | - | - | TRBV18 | CASSPLGTTNTEAFF | TGTGCCAGCTCACCATTGGGGACAACGAACACTGAAGCTTTCTTT
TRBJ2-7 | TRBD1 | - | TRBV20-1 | CSASLNRGPYEQYF | TGCAGTGCTAGCCTTAACAGGGGCCCGTACGAGCAGTACTTC
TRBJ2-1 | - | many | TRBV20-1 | CSARVGPSSYNEQFF | TGCAGTGCTAGAGTAGGCCCGAGCTCCTACAATGAGCAGTTCTTC
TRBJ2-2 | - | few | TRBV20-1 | CSARTNGELFF | TGCAGTGCTAGAACAAACGGGGAGCTGTTTTTT
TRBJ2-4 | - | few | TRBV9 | CASSVDEGHIQYF | TGTGCCAGCAGCGTAGATGAAGGACACATTCAGTACTTC
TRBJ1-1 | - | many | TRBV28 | CASSPGQLMNTEAFF | TGTGCCAGCAGTCCAGGACAGCTGATGAACACTGAAGCTTTCTTT
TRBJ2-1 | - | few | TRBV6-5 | CASRGRGTSLGGASYNEQFF | TGTGCCAGCAGAGGACGTGGGACATCATTGGGGGGAGCAAGCTACAATGAGCAGTTCTTC